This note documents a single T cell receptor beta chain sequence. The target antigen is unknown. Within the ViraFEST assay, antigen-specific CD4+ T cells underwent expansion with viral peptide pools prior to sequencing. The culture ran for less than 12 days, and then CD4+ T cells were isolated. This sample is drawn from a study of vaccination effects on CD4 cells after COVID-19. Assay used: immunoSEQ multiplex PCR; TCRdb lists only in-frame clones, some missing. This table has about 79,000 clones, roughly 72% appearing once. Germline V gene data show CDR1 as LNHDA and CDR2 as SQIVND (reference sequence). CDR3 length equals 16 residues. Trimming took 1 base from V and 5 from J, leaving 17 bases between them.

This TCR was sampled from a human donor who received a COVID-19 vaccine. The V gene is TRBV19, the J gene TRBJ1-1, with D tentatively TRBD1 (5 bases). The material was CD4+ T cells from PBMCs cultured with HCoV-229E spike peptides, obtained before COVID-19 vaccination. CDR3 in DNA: TGTGCCAGTAGTATAGCGAGGGGAGGGAGGAGTACTGAAGCTTTCTTT. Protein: CASSIARGGRSTEAFF.